This T cell receptor (beta chain) was identified during a study of blood T cell repertoires in COVID-19. Study-wide context: Some COVID-19 samples were acute and others convalescent; all came from the United States, Italy and Spain. Sources were T cells, B-cell-depleted T cells, or PBMCs; the material itself was cDNA or gDNA.

Profiling relied on immunoSEQ multiplex PCR, and the TCRdb table lists in-frame clones only, not all of them. Of 180,000 or so clones in the sample, 82% were seen once. V shed 5 bases and J 2 bases; nucleotides not matched to a gene: 11. The CDR3 spans 16 residues. The V gene's germline CDR1 is MNHEY and CDR2 SMNVEV (reference sequence). The clonotype was recovered from a woman in her 70s with acute or convalescent COVID-19. Sequencing input: peripheral blood. The chain is built from TRBV27 and TRBJ2-7; 8 bases align to TRBD2. CDR3 region: CASSLIRTSRPYEQYF. In DNA, the CDR3 is TGTGCCAGCAGTCTAATTCGGACTAGCAGACCCTACGAGCAGTACTTC.